The sample holds many counts of the clone carrying this T cell receptor beta chain. The data are from a study of T cells after yellow fever vaccination. Germline CDR1 SGHTA, CDR2 FQGNSA. CDR3 length: 15 residues. The J segment lost 13 bases and the V segment lost 5 bases, leaving 13 bases of the junction unmatched. MiXCR was run by TCRdb on the 5' RACE reads, yielding one entry per CDR3 protein. This sample has 25,000 to 30,000 distinct CDR3 sequences, with 5% to 6% found just once. V usage is TRBV7-2 and J usage is TRBJ2-1; 11 bases fit TRBD2. This receptor was obtained from a man in his thirties or forties who received the YFV17D yellow fever vaccine. The sequences come from PBMCs, either bulk or a sorted T-cell subset (CD4+, CD8+, memory, or dextramer-sorted; not recorded which), collected 15 days after the yellow fever booster vaccination. The CDR3 here is CASSKIRGTSGFQFF. CDR3 coding DNA: TGTGCCAGCAGCAAAATAAGAGGGACTAGCGGCTTCCAGTTCTTC.